This entry lists 8 T cell receptor beta chains sequenced from one sample in a study of T-cell reconstitution after alpha-beta-depleted transplantation in children. It was with unique molecular identifiers that the TCRbeta library was prepared. One entry per CDR3 protein, called by TCRdb with MiXCR from the PCR reads. Of 200,000 or so distinct CDR3 sequences in the sample, roughly 6.3% were seen once. The specimen was PBMCs, collected before TCRalphabeta/CD19-depleted stem cell transplant. The receptors come from a girl under three years old with combined immunodeficiency, due to receive a stem cell transplant.

This chain joins TRBV25-1 and TRBJ2-1; 7 bases map to TRBD2. The germline V gene encodes CDR1 MGHDK and CDR2 SYGVNS. The V and J ends lost 1 base and 5 bases, in that order; junction bases with no gene match: 8. This CDR3 region has 16 residues. The CDR3 DNA reads as TGTGCCAGCAGTGAATGGGAATGGGGGGGAGACAATGAGCAGTTCTTC. Protein sequence: CASSEWEWGGDNEQFF. Variable domain in full (rest from reference TRBV25-1 and TRBJ2-1): EADIYQTPRYLVIGTGKKITLECSQTMGHDKMYWYQQDPGMELHLIHYSYGVNSTEKGDLSSESTVSRIRTEHFPLTLESARPSHTSQYLCASSEWEWGGDNEQFFGPGTRLTVL.

At least ten counts were recorded for this clonotype. The V and J genes are TRBV15 and TRBJ2-3; D remains ambiguous. Germline V gene data show CDR1 as LNHNV and CDR2 as YYDKDF (reference sequence). The CDR3 consists of 15 residues. V was trimmed by 1 base and J by 4 bases, leaving 12 bases between them. The CDR3 loop reads CATSRGIEVADTQYF. DNA for the CDR3: TGTGCCACCAGCAGAGGAATTGAGGTTGCAGATACGCAGTATTTT.

This clonotype was recorded at least ten times. This rearrangement joins TRBV5-4 to TRBJ1-1; no firm D call. The CDR3 has 13 amino acids. CDR1 is SGHNT and CDR2 is YYREEE in the germline V gene (reference sequence). V gave up 4 bases and J gave up 2 bases, with 9 bases separating them. CDR3 in amino acids: CASSRGENTEAFF. CDR3 bases: TGTGCCAGCAGCCGCGGGGAAAACACTGAAGCTTTCTTT. Full variable domain (rest looked up from reference TRBV5-4 and TRBJ1-1): ETGVTQSPTHLIKTRGQQVTLRCSSQSGHNTVSWYQQALGQGPQFIFQYYREEENGRGNFPPRFSGLQFPNYSSELNVNALELDDSALYLCASSRGENTEAFFGQGTRLTVV.

This clonotype was counted ten times or more. The chain combines TRBV9 with TRBJ2-5, with 7 bases aligning to TRBD1. The V gene's germline CDR1 is SGDLS and CDR2 YYNGEE. V was pared by 3 bases and J by 2 bases, with 10 bases of the junction left unmatched. CDR3 length: 16 residues. The CDR3 nucleotides are TGTGCCAGCAGCGCGATCGGGACAGATCTTCAAGAGACCCAGTACTTC. Its protein is CASSAIGTDLQETQYF.

This clonotype was counted ten times or more. The J gene is TRBJ1-4, the V gene TRBV10-3; D is possibly TRBD1 (6 bases). The CDR3 consists of 17 residues. V was shortened by 5 bases and J by 0 bases, with 16 bases between the two germline ends. Germline V CDR1 and CDR2: ENHRY, SYGVKD. The CDR3 reads CAISSGRQGTTNEKLFF. The CDR3 DNA reads as TGTGCCATCAGTTCCGGGCGCCAGGGGACAACTAATGAAAAACTGTTTTTT.

This clonotype was counted many times. The rearrangement joins TRBV12-3 or TRBV12-4 to TRBJ2-1; D assignment may be TRBD1 or TRBD2 (5 bases each). This CDR3 is 18 amino acids long. V was cut by 2 bases and J by 2 bases, with 19 bases left in between. This CDR3 reads CASSLRYPGTTTYNEQFF. CDR3 in DNA: TGTGCCAGCAGTTTAAGGTACCCCGGGACCACCACCTACAATGAGCAGTTCTTC.

This clonotype was detected many times. The gene calls are TRBV5-1 and TRBJ2-7; D call uncertain. The CDR3 has 13 residues. CDR1 SGHRS and CDR2 YFSETQ come from the germline V gene. With 0 bases removed from V and 0 bases from J, the gap between germline ends came to 4 bases. CDR3 residues: CASSLDLSYEQYF. Here the CDR3 DNA reads TGCGCCAGCAGCTTGGACCTCTCCTACGAGCAGTACTTC.

The chain recombines TRBV7-2 with TRBJ2-7; no clear D. From germline, CDR1 is SGHTA and CDR2 FQGNSA. This CDR3 contains 15 residues. V gave up 3 bases and J gave up 0 bases, with 12 bases separating them. The chain's CDR3 is CASSFFPGSSYEQYF. The DNA for the CDR3 is TGTGCCAGCAGCTTTTTTCCCGGAAGCTCCTACGAGCAGTACTTC.